This T cell receptor beta chain was sequenced for a study of T cell repertoires in cytomegalovirus infection. Trimming took off 2 bases at V and 2 bases at J, with 18 bases between the two ends. The CDR3 loop spans 17 amino acids. CDR1 and CDR2 from the germline V gene are LGHDT and YNNKEL (reference sequence). One entry per CDR3 protein results from TCRdb running MiXCR on the reads. The repertoire holds 290,000 or so distinct CDR3 sequences, with around 10% as singletons. This sequence was found in a human donor in good health (CMV status not recorded). Some clones in this sample may be carry-over from other donors' samples. The sequenced sample consisted of PBMCs. This chain connects TRBV3-1 to TRBJ2-5; a possible D gene is TRBD2 (7 bases). DNA of the CDR3: TGTGCCAGCAGCCAAACTAGGCGGGGGCCAACTCAAGAGACCCAGTACTTC. Translation gives CASSQTRRGPTQETQYF.